This is a list of T cell receptor beta chains from one sample in a study of T-cell memory formation after mild COVID-19. Via MiXCR, TCRdb re-called the 5' RACE reads, giving one row per CDR3 protein. This sample has 55,000 to 75,000 distinct CDR3 sequences, with 28% found just once. The sample consisted of PBMCs or a T cell subset sorted from them (not recorded which). The receptor source for this set is a young man who had mild COVID-19 (a few samples of this study predate the infection). Cell type and time point are not known. Both conserved end residues are trimmed from each CDR3.

v_call	j_call	cdr3_aa
TRBV6-5	TRBJ2-1	ASSYTSGRVHEQF
TRBV5-1	TRBJ2-6	ASMEVGGGANVLT
TRBV7-9	TRBJ2-3	ASSPGGRGSTDTQY
TRBV6-2/TRBV6-3	TRBJ1-1	ASSYATGDTEAF
TRBV7-7	TRBJ2-5	ASSLVGGGYQETQY
TRBV7-6	TRBJ1-6	ASSLGEGSPLH
TRBV4-1	TRBJ2-1	ASSPWGNEQF
TRBV5-4	TRBJ2-7	ASSWDGSSYEQY
TRBV7-8	TRBJ2-3	ASSNLAGGTDTQY
TRBV21-1	TRBJ2-5	ASRGLAGEETQY
TRBV5-1	TRBJ1-3	ASSLGQGFSGNTIY
TRBV13	TRBJ2-2	ASSFRTGWRAGELF